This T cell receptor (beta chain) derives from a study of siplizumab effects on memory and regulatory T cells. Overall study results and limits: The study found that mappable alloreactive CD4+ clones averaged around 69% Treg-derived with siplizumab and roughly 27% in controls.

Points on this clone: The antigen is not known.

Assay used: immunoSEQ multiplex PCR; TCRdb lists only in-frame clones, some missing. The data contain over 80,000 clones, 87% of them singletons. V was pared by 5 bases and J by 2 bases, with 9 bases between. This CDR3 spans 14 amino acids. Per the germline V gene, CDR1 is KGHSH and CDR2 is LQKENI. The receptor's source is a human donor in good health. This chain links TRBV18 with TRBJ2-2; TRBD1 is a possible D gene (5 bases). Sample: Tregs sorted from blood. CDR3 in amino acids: CASSSDRNTGELFF. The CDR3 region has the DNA TGTGCCAGCTCATCCGACAGAAACACCGGGGAGCTGTTTTTT.